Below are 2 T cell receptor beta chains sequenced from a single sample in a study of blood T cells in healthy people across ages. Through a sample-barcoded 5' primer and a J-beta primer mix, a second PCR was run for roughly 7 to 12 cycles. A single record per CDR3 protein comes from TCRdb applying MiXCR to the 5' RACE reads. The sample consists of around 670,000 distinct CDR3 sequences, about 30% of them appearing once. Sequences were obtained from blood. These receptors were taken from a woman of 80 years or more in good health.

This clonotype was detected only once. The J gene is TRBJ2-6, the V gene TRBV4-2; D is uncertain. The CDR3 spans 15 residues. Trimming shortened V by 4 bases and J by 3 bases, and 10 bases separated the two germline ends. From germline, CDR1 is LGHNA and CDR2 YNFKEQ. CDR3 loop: CASSLALFGANVLTF. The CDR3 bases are TGTGCCAGCAGCCTCGCCTTGTTTGGGGCCAACGTCCTGACTTTC.

CDR3 in DNA: TGCGCCAGCAGCCAAGATCTGCTAGCGGGAGGGGGAGAGACCCAGTACTTC. It codes for CASSQDLLAGGGETQYF. V usage is TRBV4-1 and J usage is TRBJ2-5, with 12 bases identical to TRBD2. Germline V gives CDR1 MGHRA, CDR2 YSYEKL. Trimming cost V 0 bases and J 4 bases; bases outside gene matches: 6. The CDR3 extends over 17 amino acids.